This entry features one TCR beta chain sequence. This entry belongs to a study of blood T cell repertoires in COVID-19. CDR3 length: 12 residues. This table comes from immunoSEQ multiplex PCR, and its TCRdb copy is limited to in-frame clones, with some not included. Of approximately 220,000 clones in the sample, 65% to 85% were seen once. The rearrangement joins TRBV21-1 to TRBJ2-2; TRBD2 was called by the table and not checked on the DNA. TRBV21-1 is an annotated pseudogene. This TCR was recovered from a woman older than 75 with acute or convalescent COVID-19. Specimen: peripheral blood. CDR3 protein: CASSNVTGELFF. In DNA form, the CDR3 reads TGTGCCAGCAGCAACGTCACCGGGGAGCTGTTTTTT.